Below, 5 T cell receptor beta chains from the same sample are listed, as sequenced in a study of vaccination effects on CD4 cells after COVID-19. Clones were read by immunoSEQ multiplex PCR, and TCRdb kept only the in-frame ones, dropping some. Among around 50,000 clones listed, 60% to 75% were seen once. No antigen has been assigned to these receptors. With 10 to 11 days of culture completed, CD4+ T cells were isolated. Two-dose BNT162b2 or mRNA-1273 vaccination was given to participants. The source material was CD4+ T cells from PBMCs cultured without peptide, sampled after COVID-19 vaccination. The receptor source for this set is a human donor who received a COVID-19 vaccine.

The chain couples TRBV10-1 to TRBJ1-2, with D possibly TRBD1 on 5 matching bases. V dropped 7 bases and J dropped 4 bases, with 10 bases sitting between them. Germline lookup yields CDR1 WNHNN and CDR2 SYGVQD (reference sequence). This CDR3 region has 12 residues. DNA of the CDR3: TGCGCCAGCACCAGGGTTCGCTATGGCTACACCTTC. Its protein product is CASTRVRYGYTF.

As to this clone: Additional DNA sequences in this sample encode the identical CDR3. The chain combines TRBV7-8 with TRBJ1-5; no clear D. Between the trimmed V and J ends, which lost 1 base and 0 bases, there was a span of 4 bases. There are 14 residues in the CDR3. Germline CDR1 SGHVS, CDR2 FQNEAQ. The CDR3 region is CASSLVDSNQPQHF. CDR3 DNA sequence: TGTGCCAGCAGCTTAGTTGATAGCAATCAGCCCCAGCATTTT.

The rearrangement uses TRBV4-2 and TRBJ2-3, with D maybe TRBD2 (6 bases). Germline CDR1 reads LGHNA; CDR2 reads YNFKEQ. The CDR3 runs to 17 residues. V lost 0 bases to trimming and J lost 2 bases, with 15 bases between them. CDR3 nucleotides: TGTGCCAGCAGCCAAGAGGTCGCGGGATCGTTCACAGATACGCAGTATTTT. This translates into CASSQEVAGSFTDTQYF.

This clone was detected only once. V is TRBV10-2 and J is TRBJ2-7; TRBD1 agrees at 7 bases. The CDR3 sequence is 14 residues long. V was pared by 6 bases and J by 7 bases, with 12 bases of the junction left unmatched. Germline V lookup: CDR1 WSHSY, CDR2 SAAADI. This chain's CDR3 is CASSRTGPMGEQYF. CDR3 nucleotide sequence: TGCGCCAGCAGCCGGACAGGCCCTATGGGGGAGCAGTACTTC.

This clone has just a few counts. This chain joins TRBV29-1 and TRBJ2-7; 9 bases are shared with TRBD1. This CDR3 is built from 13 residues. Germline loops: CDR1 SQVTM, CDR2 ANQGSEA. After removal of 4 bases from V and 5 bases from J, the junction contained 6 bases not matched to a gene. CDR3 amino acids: CSVALDRGDEQYF. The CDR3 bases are TGCAGCGTTGCCCTCGACAGGGGGGACGAGCAGTACTTC.